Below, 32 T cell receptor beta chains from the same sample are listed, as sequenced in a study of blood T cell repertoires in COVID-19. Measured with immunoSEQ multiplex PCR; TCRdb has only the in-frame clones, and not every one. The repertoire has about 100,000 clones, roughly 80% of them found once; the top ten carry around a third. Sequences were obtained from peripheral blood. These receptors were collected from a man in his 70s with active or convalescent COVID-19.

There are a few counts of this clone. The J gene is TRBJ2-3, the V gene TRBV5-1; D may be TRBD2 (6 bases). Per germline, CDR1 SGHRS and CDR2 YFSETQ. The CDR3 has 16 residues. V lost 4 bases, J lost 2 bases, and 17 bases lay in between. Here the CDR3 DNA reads TGCGCCAGCAGCCGGGCGGGGCTCAGGGACACAGATACGCAGTATTTT. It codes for CASSRAGLRDTDTQYF.

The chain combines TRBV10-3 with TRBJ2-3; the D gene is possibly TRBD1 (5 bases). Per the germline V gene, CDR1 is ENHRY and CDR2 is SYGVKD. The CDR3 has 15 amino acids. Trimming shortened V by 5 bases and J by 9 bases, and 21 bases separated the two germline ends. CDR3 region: CAISNYHDSIDTQYF. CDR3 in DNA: TGTGCCATCAGTAACTATCACGACAGTATTGACACGCAGTATTTT.

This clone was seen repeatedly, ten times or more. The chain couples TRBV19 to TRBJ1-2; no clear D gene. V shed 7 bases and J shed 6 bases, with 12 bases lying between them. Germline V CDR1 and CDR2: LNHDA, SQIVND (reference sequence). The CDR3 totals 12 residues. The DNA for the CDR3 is TGTGCCAGTATGGGAGGCACAAATGGCTACACCTTC. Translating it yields CASMGGTNGYTF.

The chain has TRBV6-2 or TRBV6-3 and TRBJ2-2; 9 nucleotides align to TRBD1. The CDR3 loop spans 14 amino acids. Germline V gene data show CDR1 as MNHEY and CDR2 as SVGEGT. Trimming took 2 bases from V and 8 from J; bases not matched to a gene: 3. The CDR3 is CASSYRTGEGELFF. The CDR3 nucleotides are TGTGCCAGCAGTTACCGGACAGGGGAGGGGGAGCTGTTTTTT.

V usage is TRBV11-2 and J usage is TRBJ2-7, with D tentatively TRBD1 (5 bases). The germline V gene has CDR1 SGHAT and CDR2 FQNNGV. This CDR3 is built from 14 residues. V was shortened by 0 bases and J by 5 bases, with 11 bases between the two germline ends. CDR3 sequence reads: CASSLERGRHEQYF. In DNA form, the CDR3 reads TGTGCCAGCAGCTTAGAAAGGGGCAGGCACGAGCAGTACTTC.

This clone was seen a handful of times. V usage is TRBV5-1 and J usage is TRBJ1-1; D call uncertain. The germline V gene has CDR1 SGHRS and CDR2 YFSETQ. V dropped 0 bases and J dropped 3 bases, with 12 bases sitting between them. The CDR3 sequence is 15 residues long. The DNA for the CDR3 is TGCGCCAGCAGCTTGGTCACGGGAAGGGACACTGAAGCTTTCTTT. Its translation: CASSLVTGRDTEAFF.

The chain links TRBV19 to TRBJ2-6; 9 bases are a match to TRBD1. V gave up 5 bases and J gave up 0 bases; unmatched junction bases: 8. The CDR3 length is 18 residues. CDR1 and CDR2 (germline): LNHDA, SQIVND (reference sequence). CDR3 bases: TGTGCCAGTAGTCCCGGGACAGGGTCCTTCTCTGGGGCCAACGTCCTGACTTTC. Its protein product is CASSPGTGSFSGANVLTF.

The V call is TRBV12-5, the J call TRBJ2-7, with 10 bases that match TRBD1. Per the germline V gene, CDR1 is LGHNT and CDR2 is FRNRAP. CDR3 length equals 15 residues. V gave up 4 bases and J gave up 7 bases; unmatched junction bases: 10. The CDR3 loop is CASGSGTGVLQEQYF. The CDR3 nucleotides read TGTGCTAGTGGTTCGGGGACAGGGGTCCTCCAAGAGCAGTACTTC.

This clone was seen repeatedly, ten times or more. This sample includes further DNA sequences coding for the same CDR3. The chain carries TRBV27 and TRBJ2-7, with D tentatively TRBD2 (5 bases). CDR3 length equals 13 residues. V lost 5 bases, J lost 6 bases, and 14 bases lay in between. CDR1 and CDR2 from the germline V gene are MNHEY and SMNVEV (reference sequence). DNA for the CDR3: TGTGCCAGCAGTCCGACGGGTGCGGGCGAGCAGTACTTC. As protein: CASSPTGAGEQYF.

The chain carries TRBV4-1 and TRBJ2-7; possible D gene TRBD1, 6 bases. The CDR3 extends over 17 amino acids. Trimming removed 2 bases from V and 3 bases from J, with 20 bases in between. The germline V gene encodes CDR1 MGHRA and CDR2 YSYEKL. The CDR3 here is CASSQYDSFGRGYEQYF. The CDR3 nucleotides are TGCGCCAGCAGCCAATACGACTCCTTCGGCAGGGGCTACGAGCAGTACTTC.

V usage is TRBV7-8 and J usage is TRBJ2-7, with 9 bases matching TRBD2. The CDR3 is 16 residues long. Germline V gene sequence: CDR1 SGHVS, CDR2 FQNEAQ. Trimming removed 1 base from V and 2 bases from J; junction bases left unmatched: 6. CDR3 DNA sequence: TGTGCCAGCAGCTTAGGGCTAGCGGGACCCCCCTACGAGCAGTACTTC. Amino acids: CASSLGLAGPPYEQYF.

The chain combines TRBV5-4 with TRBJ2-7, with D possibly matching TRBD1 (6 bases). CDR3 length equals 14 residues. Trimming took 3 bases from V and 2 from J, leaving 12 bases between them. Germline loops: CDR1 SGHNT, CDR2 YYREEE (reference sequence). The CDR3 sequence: CASSSQGRAYEQYF. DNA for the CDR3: TGTGCCAGCAGCTCACAGGGACGGGCCTACGAGCAGTACTTC.

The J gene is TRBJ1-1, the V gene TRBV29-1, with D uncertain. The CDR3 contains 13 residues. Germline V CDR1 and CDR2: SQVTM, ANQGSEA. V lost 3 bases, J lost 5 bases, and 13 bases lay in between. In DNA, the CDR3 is TGCAGCGTTGATCTGGGTTACTATACTGAAGCTTTCTTT. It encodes CSVDLGYYTEAFF.

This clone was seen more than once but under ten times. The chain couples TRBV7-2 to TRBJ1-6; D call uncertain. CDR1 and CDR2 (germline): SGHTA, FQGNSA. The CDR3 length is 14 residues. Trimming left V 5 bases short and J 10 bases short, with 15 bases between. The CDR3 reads CASSPTTFASPLHF. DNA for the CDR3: TGTGCCAGCAGCCCGACAACTTTCGCCTCACCCCTCCACTTT.

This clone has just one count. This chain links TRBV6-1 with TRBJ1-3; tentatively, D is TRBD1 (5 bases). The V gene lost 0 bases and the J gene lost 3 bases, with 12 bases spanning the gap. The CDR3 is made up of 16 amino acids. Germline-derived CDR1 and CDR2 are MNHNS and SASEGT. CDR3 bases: TGTGCCAGCAGTGAAGCGAGGGGAGCGGGTGGAAACACCATATATTTT. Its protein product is CASSEARGAGGNTIYF.

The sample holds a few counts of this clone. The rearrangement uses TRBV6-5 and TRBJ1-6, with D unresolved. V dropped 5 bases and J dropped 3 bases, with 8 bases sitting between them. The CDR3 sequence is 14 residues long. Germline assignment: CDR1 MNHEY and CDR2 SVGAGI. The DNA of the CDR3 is TGTGCCAGCAGTAGCAGGCGCTATAATTCACCCCTCCACTTT. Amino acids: CASSSRRYNSPLHF.

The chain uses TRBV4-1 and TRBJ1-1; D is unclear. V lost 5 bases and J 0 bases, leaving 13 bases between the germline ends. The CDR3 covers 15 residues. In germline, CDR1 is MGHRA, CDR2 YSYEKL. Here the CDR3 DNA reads TGCGCCAGCAGCTTGATAGGACTCATGAACACTGAAGCTTTCTTT. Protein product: CASSLIGLMNTEAFF.

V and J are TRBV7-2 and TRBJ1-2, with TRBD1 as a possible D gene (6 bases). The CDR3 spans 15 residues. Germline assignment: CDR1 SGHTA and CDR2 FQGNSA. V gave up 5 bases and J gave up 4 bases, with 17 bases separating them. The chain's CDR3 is CASSPPRDTPYGYTF. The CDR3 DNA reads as TGTGCCAGCAGCCCTCCCCGGGACACCCCCTATGGCTACACCTTC.

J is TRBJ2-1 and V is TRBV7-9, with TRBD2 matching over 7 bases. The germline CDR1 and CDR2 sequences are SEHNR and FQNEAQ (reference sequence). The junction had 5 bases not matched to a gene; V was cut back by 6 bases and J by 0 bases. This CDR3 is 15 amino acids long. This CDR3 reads CASRPGGSSYNEQFF. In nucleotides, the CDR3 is TGTGCCAGCAGACCCGGGGGGAGCTCCTACAATGAGCAGTTCTTC.

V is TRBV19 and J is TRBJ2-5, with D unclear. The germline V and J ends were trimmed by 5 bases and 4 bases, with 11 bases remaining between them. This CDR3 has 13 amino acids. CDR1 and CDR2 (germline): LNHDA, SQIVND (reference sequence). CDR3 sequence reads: CASSSLGVETQYF. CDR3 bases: TGTGCCAGTAGTTCTCTAGGAGTAGAGACCCAGTACTTC.

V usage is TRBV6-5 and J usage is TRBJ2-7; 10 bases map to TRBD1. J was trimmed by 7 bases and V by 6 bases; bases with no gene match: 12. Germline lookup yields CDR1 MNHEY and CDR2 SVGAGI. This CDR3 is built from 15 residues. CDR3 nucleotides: TGTGCCAGCAGGGCCCCGGGACAGGGGACGGGGGAGCAGTACTTC. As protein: CASRAPGQGTGEQYF.

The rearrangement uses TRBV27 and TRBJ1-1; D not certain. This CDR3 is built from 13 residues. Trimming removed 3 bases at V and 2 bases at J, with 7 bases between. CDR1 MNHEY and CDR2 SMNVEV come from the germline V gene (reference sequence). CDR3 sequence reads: CASSLTHNTEAFF. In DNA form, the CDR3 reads TGTGCCAGCAGTTTGACACATAACACTGAAGCTTTCTTT.

The CDR3 DNA reads TGTGCCAGCAGGCGGGAAGCCTCTACCTACGAGCAGTACTTC. Its translation is CASRREASTYEQYF. This chain uses TRBV6-6 with TRBJ2-7; maybe TRBD2 (6 bases). Germline V gives CDR1 MNHNY, CDR2 SVGAGI (reference sequence). Trimming left V 6 bases short and J 2 bases short, with 14 bases between. The CDR3 spans 14 residues.

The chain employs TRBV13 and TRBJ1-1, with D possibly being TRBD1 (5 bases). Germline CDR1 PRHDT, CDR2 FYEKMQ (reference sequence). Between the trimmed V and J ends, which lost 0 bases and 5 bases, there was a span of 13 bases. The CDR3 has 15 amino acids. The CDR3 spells CASSLGSGVVTEAFF. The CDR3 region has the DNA TGTGCCAGCAGCTTAGGTTCGGGGGTGGTGACTGAAGCTTTCTTT.

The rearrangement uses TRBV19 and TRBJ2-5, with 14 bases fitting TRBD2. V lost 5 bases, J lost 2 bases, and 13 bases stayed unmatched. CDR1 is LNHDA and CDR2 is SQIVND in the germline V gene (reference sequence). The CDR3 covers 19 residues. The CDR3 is CASSPLRRTSGRSQETQYF. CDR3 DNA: TGTGCCAGTAGTCCTCTCCGTCGGACTAGCGGGAGGTCTCAAGAGACCCAGTACTTC.

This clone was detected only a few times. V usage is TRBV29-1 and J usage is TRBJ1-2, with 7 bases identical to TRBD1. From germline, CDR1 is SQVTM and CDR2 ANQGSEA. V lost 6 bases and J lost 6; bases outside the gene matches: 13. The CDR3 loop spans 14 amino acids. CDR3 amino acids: CSVTLTGAVDGYTF. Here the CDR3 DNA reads TGCAGCGTGACACTCACAGGGGCTGTCGATGGCTACACCTTC.

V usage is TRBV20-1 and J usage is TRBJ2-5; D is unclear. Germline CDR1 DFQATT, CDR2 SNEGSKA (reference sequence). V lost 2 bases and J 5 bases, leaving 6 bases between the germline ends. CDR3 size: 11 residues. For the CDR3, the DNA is TGCAGTGCTAGATTCGGGGAGACCCAGTACTTC. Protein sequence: CSARFGETQYF.

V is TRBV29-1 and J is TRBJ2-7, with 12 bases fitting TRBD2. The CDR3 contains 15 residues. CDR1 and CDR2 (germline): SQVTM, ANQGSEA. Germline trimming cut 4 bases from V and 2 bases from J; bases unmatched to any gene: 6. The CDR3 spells CSVVGLAGFPYEQYF. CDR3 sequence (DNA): TGCAGCGTTGTAGGACTAGCGGGATTTCCCTACGAGCAGTACTTC.

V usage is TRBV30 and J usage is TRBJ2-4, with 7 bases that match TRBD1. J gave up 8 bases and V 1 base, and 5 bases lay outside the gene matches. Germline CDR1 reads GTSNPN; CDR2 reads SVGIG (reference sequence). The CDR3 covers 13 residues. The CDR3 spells CAWSEGGWDIQYF. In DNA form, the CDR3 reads TGTGCCTGGAGTGAAGGGGGCTGGGACATTCAGTACTTC.

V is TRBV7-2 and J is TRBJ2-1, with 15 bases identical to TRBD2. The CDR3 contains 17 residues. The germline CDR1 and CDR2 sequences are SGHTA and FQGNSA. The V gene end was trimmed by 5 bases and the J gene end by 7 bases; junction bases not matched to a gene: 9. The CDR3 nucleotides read TGTGCCAGCAGCCAATCCGGGACTAGCGGGAGGTTGAATGAGCAGTTCTTC. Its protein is CASSQSGTSGRLNEQFF.

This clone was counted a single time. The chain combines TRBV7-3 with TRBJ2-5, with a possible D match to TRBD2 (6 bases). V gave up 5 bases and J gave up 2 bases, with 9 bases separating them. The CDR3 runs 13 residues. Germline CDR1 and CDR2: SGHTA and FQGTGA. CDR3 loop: CASSRGIQETQYF. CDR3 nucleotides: TGTGCCAGCAGCCGCGGGATTCAAGAGACCCAGTACTTC.

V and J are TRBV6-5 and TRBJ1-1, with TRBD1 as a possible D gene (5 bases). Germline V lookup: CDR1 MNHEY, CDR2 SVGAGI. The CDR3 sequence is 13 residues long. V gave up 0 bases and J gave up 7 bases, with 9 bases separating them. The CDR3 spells CASSYSTGHEAFF. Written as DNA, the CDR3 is TGTGCCAGCAGTTACTCAACAGGCCATGAAGCTTTCTTT.